This T cell receptor (beta chain) was recorded in a study of OX40 agonist ivuxolimab in advanced cancers. The wider study: Dose-escalation patients had hepatocellular carcinoma, melanoma, renal cell or head and neck cancer. Participants, 80% to 90% male, averaged roughly 60 years of age, ranging from about 20 to 80.

Study conclusions and caveats: Partly responding patients at 0.1-3.0 mg/kg showed some of the smallest clonal expansion. Which antigen the expanded peripheral T cells recognized is unknown.

V gave up 3 bases and J gave up 3 bases; unmatched junction bases: 4. Germline V gene sequence: CDR1 SEHNR, CDR2 FQNEAQ (reference sequence). The CDR3 is 14 amino acids. Note on this clone: Its antigen is unidentified.

The protocol was immunoSEQ multiplex PCR, while the TCRdb copy is restricted to in-frame clones and leaves out a portion. The table has 60,000 to 75,000 clones, approximately 86% seen once. The clonotype originates from an adult with an advanced solid tumor such as melanoma, head and neck, liver or kidney cancer. The chain recombines TRBV7-9 with TRBJ1-1, with 7 positions matching TRBD1. Sequenced here: CD4+ or CD8+ T cells sorted from blood, sampled in a trial of the OX40 agonist ivuxolimab. CDR3 sequence (DNA): TGTGCCAGCAGCTTCGGACAGGTGGACACTGAAGCTTTCTTT. It specifies CASSFGQVDTEAFF.